This TCR beta chain came from a study of cytomegalovirus exposure and HLA in healthy donors (dated by TCRdb to about 2017). Regarding the complete study: A later analysis indicated that the 130 or so validation repertoires were generated on the platform also employed for the 600 to 750 repertoires of the first cohort. High-throughput TCR immunosequencing, statistical association of individual TCRs with disease status, and machine learning were combined to predict cytomegalovirus infection status. Besides the first cohort of roughly 640 subjects, a separate validation cohort made up of roughly 120 different subjects was used. The study aimed to test whether cataloging public T cell receptors could reveal signatures of past pathogen exposure. Study-wide conclusions, independent of this receptor: All 120 repertoires were used to score co-occurrence in the validation cohort in a later analysis, because that analysis had no HLA typing for the cohort. Most TCR sequences were observed very rarely across donors, whereas some public TCRs were present in many individuals. The study listed around 160 TCR beta chains as associated with cytomegalovirus. According to the authors, the approach could potentially be generalized to other disease states and immunological phenotypes. A few of the identified cytomegalovirus-associated TCR beta chains were confirmed in vitro to be specific for cytomegalovirus antigens. The classifier was reported to diagnose cytomegalovirus status with high specificity and sensitivity in both the original and validation cohorts. Of the cluster scores, around 95% were above 0 in a later analysis, which found that TCRs clustered in the first cohort also tended to co-occur in the roughly 130 validation repertoires.

CDR1 and CDR2 (MDHEN, SYDVKM) derive from the germline V gene. From its cysteine to its phenylalanine, the CDR3 spans 13 amino acids. Just the 39-base CDR3 DNA is kept, in frame starting at base 1. Trimming at the junction amounts to 4 bases on V and 1 base on J, and the germline ends lie 2 bases apart. The donors belonged to the validation cohort of 120 subjects, which was separate from the 666-subject first cohort. The method was the immunoSEQ multiplex PCR assay. In the original analysis: To diagnose cytomegalovirus status from the catalog of TCR beta chain sequences, a statistical classification framework was built. TCRdb holds this immuneACCESS table with in-frame rearrangements only. Some clones are missing; in checked studies, unresolved V genes explain under half, and the rest has no known cause. The DNA gave D and trimming, while V, J and clone size come from that table. A total of some 88,000 clones appear in this sample, 96% of them only once. The biggest ten clones account for 0.6% to 0.85% of the sample.

Note on this clone: The target of this receptor is not known. It has no much larger one-base neighbor in the sample; base qualities were not kept.

What was sequenced was PBMCs. This chain is built from TRBV28 and TRBJ2-6; the D gene identity is not certain. The sequence was obtained from a man aged 18-30 years in good health and CMV-seronegative. The CDR3 sequence is CASSSSGANVLTF. At the DNA level, the sequence is TGTGCCAGCAGTTCTTCTGGGGCCAACGTCCTGACTTTC.